The 11 T cell receptor beta chains in this list originate from one sample, sequenced in a study of blood T cells in healthy people across ages. The use of a sample-barcoded 5' primer and a J-beta primer mix characterized a second PCR of roughly 7 to 11 cycles. TCRdb fed the 5' RACE reads into MiXCR, producing one record per CDR3 protein. The sample carries approximately 800,000 distinct CDR3 sequences, about 53% recorded once. Sequenced input: blood. The receptors come from a man older than 75 in good health.

This clonotype was seen a handful of times. This sequence joins TRBV3-1 and TRBJ2-3; either TRBD1 or TRBD2 may fit D (5 bases each). Germline loops: CDR1 LGHDT, CDR2 YNNKEL (reference sequence). V shed 1 base and J shed 14 bases, with 19 bases lying between them. The length of the CDR3 is 14 residues. The CDR3 region is CASSQAGTHRDAYF. As DNA, the CDR3 is TGTGCCAGCAGCCAAGCGGGGACCCACAGAGACGCGTATTTT.

There are many counts of this clonotype. V usage is TRBV12-3 or TRBV12-4 and J usage is TRBJ2-6; 12 bases fit TRBD1. V lost 4 bases to trimming and J lost 0 bases; unmatched junction nucleotides: 1. The CDR3 has 17 residues. Here the CDR3 DNA reads TGTGCCAGCAGTTCGGGACAGGGGGCCTCTGGGGCCAACGTCCTGACTTTC. Protein: CASSSGQGASGANVLTF.

This clonotype was counted between two and nine times. The chain has TRBV29-1 and TRBJ2-6; 7 bases match TRBD1. Per germline, CDR1 SQVTM and CDR2 ANQGSEA. This CDR3 spans 16 amino acids. V lost 6 bases, J lost 0 bases, and 8 bases stayed unmatched. In DNA form, the CDR3 reads TGCAGCGTGGCAGGACAGGACAGCTCTGGGGCCAACGTCCTGACTTTC. Protein product: CSVAGQDSSGANVLTF.

The chain couples TRBV30 to TRBJ2-7; D might be TRBD1 (5 bases). There are 14 residues in the CDR3. Germline assignment: CDR1 GTSNPN and CDR2 SVGIG (reference sequence). Trimming removed 4 bases at V and 2 bases at J, with 15 bases between. This CDR3 reads CAWNGEEGAYEQYF. The CDR3 nucleotides are TGTGCCTGGAATGGCGAGGAAGGGGCCTACGAGCAGTACTTC.

The sample holds a few counts of this clonotype. This rearrangement joins TRBV28 to TRBJ2-5; D possibly uses TRBD1 or TRBD2 (5 bases each). CDR3 length equals 15 residues. With 6 bases removed from V and 5 bases from J, the gap between germline ends came to 19 bases. Germline CDR1 and CDR2: MDHEN and SYDVKM. This CDR3 is CASSSNRDPLETQYF. In DNA form, the CDR3 reads TGTGCCAGCAGCTCGAACCGGGACCCGCTGGAGACCCAGTACTTC.

The V call is TRBV11-2, the J call TRBJ1-2; possible D gene TRBD1, 6 bases. Germline V gene data show CDR1 as SGHAT and CDR2 as FQNNGV. This CDR3 is built from 15 residues. The V gene lost 5 bases and the J gene lost 5 bases, with 18 bases spanning the gap. CDR3 nucleotides: TGTGCCAGCAGCCCCCAGGGCGCAGGGGTATATGGCTACACCTTC. It yields the protein CASSPQGAGVYGYTF. Full variable domain (remainder filled in from reference TRBV11-2 and TRBJ1-2): EAGVAQSPRYKIIEKRQSVAFWCNPISGHATLYWYQQILGQGPKLLIQFQNNGVVDDSQLPKDRFSAERLKGVDSTLKIQPAKLEDSAVYLCASSPQGAGVYGYTFGSGTRLTVV.

The table lists this clonotype with a few counts. The V gene is TRBV12-3 or TRBV12-4, the J gene TRBJ1-6; maybe TRBD1 (6 bases). CDR3 length equals 14 residues. With 5 bases removed from V and 9 bases from J, the gap between germline ends came to 14 bases. The CDR3 loop reads CASSPRGLSSPLHF. In DNA, the CDR3 is TGTGCCAGCAGTCCCAGGGGTCTCAGTTCACCCCTCCACTTT.

There are a few counts of this clonotype. The J gene is TRBJ2-1, the V gene TRBV3-1; 11 positions match TRBD2. Germline assignment: CDR1 LGHDT and CDR2 YNNKEL (reference sequence). The CDR3 covers 14 residues. V lost 3 bases to trimming and J lost 6 bases; unmatched junction nucleotides: 1. The CDR3: CASSQGLAANEQFF. The CDR3 DNA is TGTGCCAGCAGCCAGGGACTAGCGGCCAATGAGCAGTTCTTC.

This clonotype was seen only a few times. This chain connects TRBV5-6 to TRBJ1-1, with D tentatively TRBD1 (5 bases). CDR1 and CDR2 (germline): SGHDT, YYEEEE. V shed 6 bases and J shed 6 bases, with 12 bases lying between them. The CDR3 has 12 residues. The CDR3 region is CASTLVGAEAFF. In DNA form, the CDR3 reads TGTGCCAGCACCCTAGTGGGGGCTGAAGCTTTCTTT.

The chain carries TRBV14 and TRBJ1-2, with D possibly being TRBD1 (5 bases). CDR1 is SGHDN and CDR2 is FVKESK in the germline V gene. The CDR3 is 15 residues long. The V gene lost 1 base and the J gene lost 7 bases, with 16 bases spanning the gap. For the CDR3, the DNA is TGTGCCAGCAGCCAAGGCAGGGAATGGGTATCTGGCTACACCTTC. This translates into CASSQGREWVSGYTF.

The CDR3 protein is CASTEGGDYGYTF. The CDR3 DNA follows: TGTGCCAGCACCGAGGGGGGGGACTATGGCTACACCTTC. The chain is built from TRBV7-2 and TRBJ1-2; tentative D call: TRBD1 (6 bases). The germline gives CDR1 SGHTA, CDR2 FQGNSA. The CDR3 is 13 residues long. V was pared by 7 bases and J by 3 bases, with 12 bases between.